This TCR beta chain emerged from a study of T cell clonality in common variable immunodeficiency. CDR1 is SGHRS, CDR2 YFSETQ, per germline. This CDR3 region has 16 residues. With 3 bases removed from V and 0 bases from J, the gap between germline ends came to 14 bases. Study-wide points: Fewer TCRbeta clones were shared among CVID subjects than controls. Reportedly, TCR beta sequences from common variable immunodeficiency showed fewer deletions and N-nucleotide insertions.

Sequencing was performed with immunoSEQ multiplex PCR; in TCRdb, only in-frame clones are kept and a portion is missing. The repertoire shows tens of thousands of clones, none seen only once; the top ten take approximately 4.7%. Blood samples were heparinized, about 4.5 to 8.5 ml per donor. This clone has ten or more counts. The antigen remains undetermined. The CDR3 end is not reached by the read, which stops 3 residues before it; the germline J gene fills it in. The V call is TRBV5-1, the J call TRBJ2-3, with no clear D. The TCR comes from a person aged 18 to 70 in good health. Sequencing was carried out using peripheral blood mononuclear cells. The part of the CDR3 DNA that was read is TGCGCCAGCAGCTCCCGTGTGACTCCTAGCACAGATACG. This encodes CASSSRVTPSTDT. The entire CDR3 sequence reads CASSSRVTPSTDTQYF.